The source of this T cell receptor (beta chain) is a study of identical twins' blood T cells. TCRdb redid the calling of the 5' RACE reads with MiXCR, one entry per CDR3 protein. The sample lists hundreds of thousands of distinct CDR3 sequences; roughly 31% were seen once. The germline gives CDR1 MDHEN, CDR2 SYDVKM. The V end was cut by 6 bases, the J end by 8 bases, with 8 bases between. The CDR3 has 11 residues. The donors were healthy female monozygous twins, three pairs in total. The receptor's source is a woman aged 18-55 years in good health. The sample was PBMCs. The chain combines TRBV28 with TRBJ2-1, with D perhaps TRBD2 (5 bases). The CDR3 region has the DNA TGTGCCAGCAGCAGGAGGTATGAGCAGTTCTTC. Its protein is CASSRRYEQFF.